Following are 13 T cell receptor beta chains from one sample sequenced in a study of T cells in Graves' hyperthyroidism and ophthalmopathy. The TCR beta CDR3 regions underwent amplification using RNA transcripts as the source. Initially, a first-round RT-PCR of the TCR CDR3 employed the HTBI primer set. Using its own MiXCR run on the multiplex PCR reads, TCRdb lists one record per CDR3 protein. The sample lists a few hundred thousand distinct CDR3 sequences; more than 20% were seen once. Sequencing input: blood. The receptors were sampled from a man between 18 and 29 years old with Graves' hyperthyroidism.

This clonotype was seen repeatedly, ten times or more. This chain links TRBV7-8 with TRBJ2-5; D remains unclear. The ends were cut back, 7 bases at V and 4 bases at J, with 4 bases in the middle. This CDR3 spans 10 amino acids. Germline CDR1 SGHVS, CDR2 FQNEAQ. CDR3 nucleotides: TGTGCCAGCAACTCAGAGACCCAGTACTTC. It specifies CASNSETQYF.

The V and J genes are TRBV28 and TRBJ2-7; D not resolved. The germline V and J ends were trimmed by 6 bases and 2 bases, with 8 bases remaining between them. The CDR3 consists of 12 residues. CDR1 MDHEN and CDR2 SYDVKM come from the germline V gene. This CDR3 reads CASRRGAYEQYF. For the CDR3, the DNA is TGTGCCAGCAGACGAGGAGCCTACGAGCAGTACTTC.

This clonotype was seen many times. The chain carries TRBV19 and TRBJ2-7; 7 bases agree with TRBD1. Germline trimming cut 5 bases from V and 1 base from J; bases unmatched to any gene: 5. The CDR3 consists of 14 residues. Germline V gene sequence: CDR1 LNHDA, CDR2 SQIVND (reference sequence). CDR3 nucleotides: TGTGCCAGTAGTTGGGACAGACTTTCCTACGAGCAGTACTTC. Its protein product is CASSWDRLSYEQYF.

This clonotype showed up many times. The chain uses TRBV12-3 or TRBV12-4 and TRBJ1-1; D call uncertain. The V gene lost 10 bases and the J gene lost 0 bases, with 15 bases spanning the gap. There are 14 residues in the CDR3. The CDR3 here is CANLGQWVNTEAFF. CDR3 coding DNA: TGTGCCAACCTAGGGCAGTGGGTGAACACTGAAGCTTTCTTT.

V and J are TRBV12-3 or TRBV12-4 and TRBJ1-1; D gene uncertain. V lost 3 bases and J 0 bases, leaving 8 bases between the germline ends. The CDR3 extends over 14 amino acids. DNA of the CDR3: TGTGCCAGCAGTTTCTCGAGGATGAACACTGAAGCTTTCTTT. Translated, it gives CASSFSRMNTEAFF.

This clonotype has at least ten counts. An end of the junction differs from the germline gene, which may be a read error. V is TRBV6-5 and J is TRBJ1-5, with 7 bases that match TRBD1. The CDR3 loop spans 14 amino acids. The V gene's germline CDR1 is MNHEY and CDR2 SVGAGI. The CDR3 nucleotides read TGTGCCAGCAGCCGGGACAGAAGCATTCAGCCCCAGCATTTT. Translated, it gives CASSRDRSIQPQHF.

There are a few counts of this clonotype. The rearrangement links TRBV19 to TRBJ1-5, with 7 bases matching TRBD1. Germline V lookup: CDR1 LNHDA, CDR2 SQIVND (reference sequence). After removal of 4 bases from V and 2 bases from J, the junction contained 5 bases not matched to a gene. The CDR3 is 15 residues long. In nucleotides, the CDR3 is TGTGCCAGTAGTAGGGGACAGAGTGGCAATCAGCCCCAGCATTTT. This gives the protein CASSRGQSGNQPQHF.

On this clonotype itself: A much larger clonotype is one base distant, so this may be a read error. No conserved phenylalanine or tryptophan is present at the end of the CDR3, so a read error is the likely explanation. The chain has TRBV20-1 and TRBJ1-2; D call uncertain. Germline V gene data show CDR1 as DFQATT and CDR2 as SNEGSKA (reference sequence). The CDR3 loop spans 9 amino acids. The V end was cut by 6 bases, the J end by 4 bases, with 3 bases between. CDR3 sequence: CSASYGYTV. DNA of the CDR3: TGCAGTGCGTCCTATGGCTACACCGTC.

This clonotype was seen more than once but under ten times. The V gene is TRBV15, the J gene TRBJ1-4; D remains unclear. Germline values: CDR1 LNHNV, CDR2 YYDKDF (reference sequence). V was trimmed by 3 bases and J by 1 base, leaving 9 bases between them. CDR3 length equals 15 residues. The CDR3 nucleotides are TGTGCCACCAGCAGGACATCGGGAACTAATGAAAAACTGTTTTTT. This codes for CATSRTSGTNEKLFF.

The chain carries TRBV27 and TRBJ1-5; D is uncertain. V lost 0 bases, J lost 8 bases, and 8 bases lay in between. CDR1 is MNHEY, CDR2 SMNVEV, per germline (reference sequence). This CDR3 spans 13 amino acids. The CDR3 nucleotides are TGTGCCAGCAGTTTATCCTGGTCCGAGCCCCAGCATTTT. Translated: CASSLSWSEPQHF.

CDR3 nucleotides: TGTGCCAGCAGTTTCGGGGGCCGCGATGGCTACACCTTC. Its protein product is CASSFGGRDGYTF. The gene calls are TRBV25-1 and TRBJ1-2; TRBD1 is a possible D gene (6 bases). The CDR3 runs 13 residues. Trimming took off 5 bases at V and 6 bases at J, with 13 bases between the two ends. The germline V gene encodes CDR1 MGHDK and CDR2 SYGVNS.

This clonotype has only a few counts. The CDR3 bases are TGTGCCAGCAGTTCAATCGTACAGACCCAGTACTTC. This gives the protein CASSSIVQTQYF. V and J are TRBV28 and TRBJ2-5; no firm D call. Trimming shortened V by 4 bases and J by 6 bases, and 9 bases separated the two germline ends. From germline, CDR1 is MDHEN and CDR2 SYDVKM. The CDR3 totals 12 residues.

This clonotype was seen many times. The genes are TRBV19 and TRBJ2-1; TRBD1 is a possible D gene (5 bases). This CDR3 has 16 amino acids. Germline CDR1 reads LNHDA; CDR2 reads SQIVND (reference sequence). V lost 2 bases and J 4 bases, leaving 15 bases between the germline ends. For the CDR3, the DNA is TGTGCCAGTAGTATAAGTTCGGCAGGGTCTTACAATGAGCAGTTCTTC. It yields the protein CASSISSAGSYNEQFF.